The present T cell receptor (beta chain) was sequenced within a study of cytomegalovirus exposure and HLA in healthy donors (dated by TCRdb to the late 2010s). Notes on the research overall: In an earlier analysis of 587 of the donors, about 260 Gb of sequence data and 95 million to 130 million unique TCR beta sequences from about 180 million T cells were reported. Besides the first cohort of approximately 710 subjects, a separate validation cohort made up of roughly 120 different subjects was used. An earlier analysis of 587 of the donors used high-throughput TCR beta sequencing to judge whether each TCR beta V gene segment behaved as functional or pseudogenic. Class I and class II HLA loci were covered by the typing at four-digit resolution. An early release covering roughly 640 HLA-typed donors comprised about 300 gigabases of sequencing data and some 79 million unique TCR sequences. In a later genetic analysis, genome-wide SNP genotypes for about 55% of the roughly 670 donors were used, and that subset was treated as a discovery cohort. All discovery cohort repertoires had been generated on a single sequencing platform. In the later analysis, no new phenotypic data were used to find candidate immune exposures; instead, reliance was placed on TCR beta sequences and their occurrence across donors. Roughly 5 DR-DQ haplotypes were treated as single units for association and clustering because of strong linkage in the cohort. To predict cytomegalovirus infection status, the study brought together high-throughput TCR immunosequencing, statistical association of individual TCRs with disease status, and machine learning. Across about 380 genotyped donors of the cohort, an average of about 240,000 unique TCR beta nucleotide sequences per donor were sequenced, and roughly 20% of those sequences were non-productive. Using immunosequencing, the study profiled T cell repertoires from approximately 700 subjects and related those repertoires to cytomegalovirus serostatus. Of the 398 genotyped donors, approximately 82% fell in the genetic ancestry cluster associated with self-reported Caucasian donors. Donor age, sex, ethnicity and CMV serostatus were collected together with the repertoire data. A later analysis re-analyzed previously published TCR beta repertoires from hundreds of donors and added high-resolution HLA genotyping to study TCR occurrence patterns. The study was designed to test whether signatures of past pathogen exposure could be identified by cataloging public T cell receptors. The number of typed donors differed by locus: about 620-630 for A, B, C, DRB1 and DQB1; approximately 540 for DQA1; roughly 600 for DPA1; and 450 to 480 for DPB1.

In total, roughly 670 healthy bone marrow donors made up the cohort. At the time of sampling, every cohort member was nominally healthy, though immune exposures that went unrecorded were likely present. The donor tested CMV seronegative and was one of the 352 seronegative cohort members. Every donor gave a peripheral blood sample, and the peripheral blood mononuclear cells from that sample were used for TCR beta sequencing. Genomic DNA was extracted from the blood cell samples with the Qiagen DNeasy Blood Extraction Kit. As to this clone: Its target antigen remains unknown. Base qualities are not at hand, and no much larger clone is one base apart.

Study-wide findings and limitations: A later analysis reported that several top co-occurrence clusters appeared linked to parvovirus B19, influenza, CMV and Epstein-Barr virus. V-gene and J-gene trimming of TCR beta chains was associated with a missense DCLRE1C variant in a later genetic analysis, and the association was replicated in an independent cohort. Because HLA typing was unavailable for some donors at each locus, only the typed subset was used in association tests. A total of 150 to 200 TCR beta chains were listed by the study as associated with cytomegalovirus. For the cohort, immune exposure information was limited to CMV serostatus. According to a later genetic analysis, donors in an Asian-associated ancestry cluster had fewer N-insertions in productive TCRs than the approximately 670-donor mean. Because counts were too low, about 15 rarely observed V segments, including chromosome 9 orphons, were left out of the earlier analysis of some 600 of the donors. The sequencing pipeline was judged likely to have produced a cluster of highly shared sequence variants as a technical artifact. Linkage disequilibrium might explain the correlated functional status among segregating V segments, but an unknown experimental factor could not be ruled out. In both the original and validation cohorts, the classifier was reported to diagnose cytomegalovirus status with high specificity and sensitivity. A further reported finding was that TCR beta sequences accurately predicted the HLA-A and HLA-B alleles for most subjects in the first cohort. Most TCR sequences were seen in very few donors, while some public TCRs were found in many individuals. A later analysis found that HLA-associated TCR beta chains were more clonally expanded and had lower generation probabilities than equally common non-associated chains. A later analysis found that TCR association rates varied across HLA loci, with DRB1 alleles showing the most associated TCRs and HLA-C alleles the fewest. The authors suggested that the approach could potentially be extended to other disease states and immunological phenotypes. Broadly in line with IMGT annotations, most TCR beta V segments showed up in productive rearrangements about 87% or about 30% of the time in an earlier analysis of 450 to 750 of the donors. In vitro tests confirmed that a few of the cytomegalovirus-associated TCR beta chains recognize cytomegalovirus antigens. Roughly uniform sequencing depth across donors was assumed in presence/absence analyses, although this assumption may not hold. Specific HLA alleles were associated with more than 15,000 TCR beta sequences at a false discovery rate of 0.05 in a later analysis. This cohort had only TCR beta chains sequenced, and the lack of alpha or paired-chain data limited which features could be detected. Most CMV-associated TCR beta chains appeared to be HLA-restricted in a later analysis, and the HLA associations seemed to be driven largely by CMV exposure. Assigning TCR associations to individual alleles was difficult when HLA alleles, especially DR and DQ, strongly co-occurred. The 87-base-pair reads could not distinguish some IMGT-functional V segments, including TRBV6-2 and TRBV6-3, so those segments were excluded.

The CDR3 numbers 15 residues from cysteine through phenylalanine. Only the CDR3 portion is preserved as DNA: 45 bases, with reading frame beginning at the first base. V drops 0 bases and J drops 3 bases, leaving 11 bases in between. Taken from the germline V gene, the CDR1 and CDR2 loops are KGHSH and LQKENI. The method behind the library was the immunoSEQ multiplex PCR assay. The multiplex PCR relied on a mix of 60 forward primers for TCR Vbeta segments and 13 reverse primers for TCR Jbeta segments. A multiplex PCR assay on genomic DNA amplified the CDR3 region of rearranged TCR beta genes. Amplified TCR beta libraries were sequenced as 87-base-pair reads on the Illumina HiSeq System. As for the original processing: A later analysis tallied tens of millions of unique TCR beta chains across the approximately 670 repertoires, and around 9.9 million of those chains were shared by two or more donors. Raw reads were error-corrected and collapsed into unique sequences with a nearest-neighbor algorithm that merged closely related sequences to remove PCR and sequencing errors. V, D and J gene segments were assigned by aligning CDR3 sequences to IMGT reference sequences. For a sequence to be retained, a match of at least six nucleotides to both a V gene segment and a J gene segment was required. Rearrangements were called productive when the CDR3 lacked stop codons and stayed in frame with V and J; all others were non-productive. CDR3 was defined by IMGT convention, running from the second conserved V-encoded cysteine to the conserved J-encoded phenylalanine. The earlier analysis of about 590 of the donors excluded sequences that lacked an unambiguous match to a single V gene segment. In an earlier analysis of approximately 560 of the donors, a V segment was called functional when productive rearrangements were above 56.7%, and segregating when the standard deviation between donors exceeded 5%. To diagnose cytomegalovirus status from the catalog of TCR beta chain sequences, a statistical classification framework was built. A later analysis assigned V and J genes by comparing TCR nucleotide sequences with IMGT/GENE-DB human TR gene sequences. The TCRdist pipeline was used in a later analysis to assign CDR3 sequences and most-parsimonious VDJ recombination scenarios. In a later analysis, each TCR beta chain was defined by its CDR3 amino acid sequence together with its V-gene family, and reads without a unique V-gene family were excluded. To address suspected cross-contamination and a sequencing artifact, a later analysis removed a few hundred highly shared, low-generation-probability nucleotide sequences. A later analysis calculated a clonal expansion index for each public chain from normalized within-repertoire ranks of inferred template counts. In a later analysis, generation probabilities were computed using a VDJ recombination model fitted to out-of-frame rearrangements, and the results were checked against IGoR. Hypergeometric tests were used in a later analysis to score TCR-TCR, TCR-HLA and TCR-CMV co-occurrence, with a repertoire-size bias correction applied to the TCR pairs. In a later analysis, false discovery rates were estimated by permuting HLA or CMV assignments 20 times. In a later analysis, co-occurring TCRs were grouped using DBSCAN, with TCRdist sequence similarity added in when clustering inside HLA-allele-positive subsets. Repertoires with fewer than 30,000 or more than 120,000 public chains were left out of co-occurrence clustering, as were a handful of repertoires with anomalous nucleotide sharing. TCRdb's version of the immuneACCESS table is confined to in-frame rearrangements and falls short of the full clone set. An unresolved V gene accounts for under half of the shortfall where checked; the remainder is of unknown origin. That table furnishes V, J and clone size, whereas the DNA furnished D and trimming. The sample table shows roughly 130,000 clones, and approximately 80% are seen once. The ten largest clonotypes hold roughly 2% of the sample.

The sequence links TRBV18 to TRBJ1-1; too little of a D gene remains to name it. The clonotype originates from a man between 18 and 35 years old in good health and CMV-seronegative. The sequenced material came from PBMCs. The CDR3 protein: CASSPPGTVDTEAFF. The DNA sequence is TGTGCCAGCTCACCACCCGGCACAGTCGACACTGAAGCTTTCTTT.